Listed below are T cell receptor beta chains from one sample, sequenced in a study of blood T cells in healthy people across ages. TCRdb passed the 5' RACE reads through MiXCR, listing each CDR3 protein once. Of 1.5 million to 2 million distinct CDR3 sequences listed, about 39% are singletons. Sequencing was carried out using blood. The receptors derive from a human donor in good health. The CDR3 runs from the conserved cysteine through the conserved F or W. Each record gives: V gene, clone size, J gene, D gene, CDR3 DNA, CDR3 protein. The D gene is left open where the match is weak. Expanded clones are given a class, and other clones once, few, many or no size at all.

TRBV11-2,.,TRBJ2-4,.,TGTGCCAGCAGGATTCCGGGACGGCCCTCTAACATTCAGTACTTC,CASRIPGRPSNIQYF
TRBV7-9,.,TRBJ2-3,.,TGTGCCAGCAGCGTGAATCCGCTTGCCCTGACAGATACGCAGTATTTT,CASSVNPLALTDTQYF
TRBV12-3/TRBV12-4,.,TRBJ1-2,.,TGTGTCACTAACAACCGGGGTTATGGCTACACCTTC,CVTNNRGYGYTF
TRBV20-1,.,TRBJ1-4,.,TGCAGTGCTAGATCCCCCGTGGGGGAAAAACTGTTTTTT,CSARSPVGEKLFF
TRBV5-1,.,TRBJ1-4,TRBD1,TGCGCCAGCAGCTGGACAGGGGGGCAAGAAAAACTGTTTTTT,CASSWTGGQEKLFF
TRBV28,.,TRBJ1-1,TRBD1,TGTGCCAGCCAGAACAGGGGCACTGAAGCTTTCTTT,CASQNRGTEAFF
TRBV2,.,TRBJ1-5,.,TGTGCCAGCAGCGCACAGGGTAGTCAGCCCCAGCATTTT,CASSAQGSQPQHF
TRBV5-1,.,TRBJ2-7,TRBD1,TGCGCCAGCAGGGAGACAGGGAACTACGAGCAGTACTTC,CASRETGNYEQYF
TRBV20-1,few,TRBJ2-1,.,TGCAGTGTGAGTCCGGGAGCCAACAATGAGCAGTTCTTC,CSVSPGANNEQFF
TRBV9,.,TRBJ2-5,TRBD1,TGTGCCAGCAGCGCCCCGACAGGGCCTCAAGAGACCCAGTACTTC,CASSAPTGPQETQYF
TRBV10-3,.,TRBJ2-2,TRBD1,TGTGCCATCAGTGAGAGGGGGACAGGGATGAACACCGGGGAGCTGTTTTTT,CAISERGTGMNTGELFF
TRBV12-3/TRBV12-4,few,TRBJ2-7,.,TGTGCCAGCAGTTTATTAGGGCTAGCAGACGAGCAGTACTTC,CASSLLGLADEQYF
TRBV25-1,.,TRBJ2-7,.,TGTGCCAGCAGGGCTGACTCGTCACCGGGAGAGCAGTACTTC,CASRADSSPGEQYF
TRBV12-3/TRBV12-4,few,TRBJ2-3,.,TGTGCCAGCAGTTTTTTTGGGGGGGGCAACACAGATACGCAGTATTTT,CASSFFGGGNTDTQYF
TRBV12-3/TRBV12-4,few,TRBJ2-5,TRBD2,TGTGCCAGCCGCCCTGGTGCGGGGGGGGAGACCCAGTACTTC,CASRPGAGGETQYF
TRBV12-3/TRBV12-4,.,TRBJ1-2,TRBD1,TGTGCCAGCAGTTTACAGGGGGCGGTGGGATTCTATGGCTACACCTTC,CASSLQGAVGFYGYTF
TRBV19,.,TRBJ2-1,.,TGTGCCAGTAGTATAGATCGGTCCAGGGAAAACTACAATGAGCAGTTCTTC,CASSIDRSRENYNEQFF
TRBV7-2,once,TRBJ2-1,TRBD1,TGTGCCAGCAGCCGGGGACAGGGTTGGGATGAGCAGTTCTTC,CASSRGQGWDEQFF
TRBV6-2/TRBV6-3,.,TRBJ1-5,.,TGTGCCAGCAGGGAATCGGCCCAGCCCCAGCATTTT,CASRESAQPQHF
TRBV4-2,.,TRBJ1-6,TRBD1,TGTGCCAGCAGCCAATACAGGGGCTATTCACCCCTCCACTTT,CASSQYRGYSPLHF
TRBV10-3,few,TRBJ2-1,.,TGTGCCATCAGTGAGTCGAACAGGGACGTTGAGCAGTTCTTC,CAISESNRDVEQFF
TRBV28,.,TRBJ2-5,.,TGTGCCAGCAGTCTTACCCGGGGGCGGCAAGAGATCCAGTACTTC,CASSLTRGRQEIQYF
TRBV6-2/TRBV6-3,.,TRBJ1-6,.,TGTGCCAGCAGTTACCGGGGGGGGCCCCTCCACTTT,CASSYRGGPLHF
TRBV7-9,few,TRBJ2-5,.,TGTGCCAGCAGCCCCTGGGGGGGCGGCGGAGAGACCCAGTACTTC,CASSPWGGGGETQYF
TRBV7-3,.,TRBJ2-7,.,TGTGCCAGCAGCTTAACTACCCAAGACCGTCACTTCTCCTACGAGCAGTACTTC,CASSLTTQDRHFSYEQYF
TRBV7-2,.,TRBJ1-5,.,TGTGCCAGCAGCTTTGGGGGGGAGCGAGGAAATCAGCCCCAGCATTTT,CASSFGGERGNQPQHF
TRBV7-6,.,TRBJ1-2,.,TGTGCCAGCAGCTTAGAACAGGGAATATTCTATGGCTACACCTTC,CASSLEQGIFYGYTF
TRBV11-3,.,TRBJ1-1,TRBD1,TGTACCGGCAGCCAGACAGGGTTGGGAAACACTGAAGCTTTCTTT,CTGSQTGLGNTEAFF
TRBV4-1,.,TRBJ1-2,.,TGCGCCAGCAGCCACGCGCCTGAGGGGAATGGCTACACCTTC,CASSHAPEGNGYTF
TRBV5-5,few,TRBJ2-7,.,TGTGCCAGCAGCTTCGAGGGGTGGTACGAGCAGTACTTC,CASSFEGWYEQYF
TRBV28,.,TRBJ1-1,.,TGTGCCAGCAGTTGGGGCCGGGTAGCTTTCTTT,CASSWGRVAFF
TRBV29-1,.,TRBJ2-5,.,TGCAGCGTTGGCGGGGTAGATGAGACCCAGTACTTC,CSVGGVDETQYF
TRBV29-1,few,TRBJ2-7,TRBD1,TGCAGCGTCTTGGACAGGGCCCACGAGCAGTACTTC,CSVLDRAHEQYF
TRBV6-6,.,TRBJ1-5,.,TGTGCCAGTGCCCCAGGGGTCGGCAATCAGCCCCAGCATTTT,CASAPGVGNQPQHF
TRBV20-1,.,TRBJ1-1,TRBD1,TGCAGTGCTAGACCCTGGACAGGGACATTGATCACTGAAGCTTTCTTT,CSARPWTGTLITEAFF
TRBV18,.,TRBJ2-5,.,TGTGCCAGCCCACGGTCCGGGACCCAAGAGACCCAGTACTTC,CASPRSGTQETQYF
TRBV7-2,.,TRBJ2-3,.,TGTGCCAGCAGCTTGATGGGGCGGAGCACAGATACGCAGTATTTT,CASSLMGRSTDTQYF
TRBV7-2,.,TRBJ1-1,.,TGTGCCAGCAGCTTGGTAGCAGAGGGGAAAGCTTTCTTT,CASSLVAEGKAFF
TRBV4-1,few,TRBJ2-7,TRBD1,TGCGCCAGCAGCCAAGGACTGACAGGGGCCCCCTTTCCCACCTACGAGCAGTACTTC,CASSQGLTGAPFPTYEQYF
TRBV29-1,few,TRBJ2-1,.,TGCAGCGTAATTCGACAGGACTCCTACAATGAGCAGTTCTTC,CSVIRQDSYNEQFF
TRBV9,.,TRBJ2-1,TRBD2,TGTGCCAGCACTCTGACTAGCGGGGCCTCCTACAATGAGCAGTTCTTC,CASTLTSGASYNEQFF
TRBV24-1,.,TRBJ2-1,TRBD2,TGTGCCACCAGTGATTTACGAGAGCGGGGGGGTGCGAATGAGCAGTTCTTC,CATSDLRERGGANEQFF
TRBV2,.,TRBJ1-5,.,TGTGCCAGCAGCCCACAGCCCCGGCCCAATCAGCCCCAGCATTTT,CASSPQPRPNQPQHF
TRBV4-3,few,TRBJ2-7,.,TGCGCCAGCAGCCAAGGTTCAGGAGCATACTACGAGCAGTACTTC,CASSQGSGAYYEQYF
TRBV6-2/TRBV6-3,.,TRBJ2-5,.,TGTGCCAGCAGTTACTCGACGGCTAGTGGCTTCCAAGAGACCCAGTACTTC,CASSYSTASGFQETQYF
TRBV28,.,TRBJ2-4,.,TGTGCCAGCAGTTTCAAGGAAGCCAAAAACATTCAGTACTTC,CASSFKEAKNIQYF
TRBV5-1,few,TRBJ1-2,.,TGCGCCAGCAGCTTGCAGGGCGTCTCTTATGGCTACACCTTC,CASSLQGVSYGYTF